A single sample is the source of the 14 T cell receptor beta chains below, sequenced in a study of cytomegalovirus exposure and HLA in healthy donors. 13 Jbeta primers and 60 Vbeta primers were used for the PCR. Generated by immunoSEQ multiplex PCR, the TCRdb table keeps only in-frame clones and is missing some. Among about 170,000 clones listed, 60% to 80% were seen once. Sequencing was performed on PBMCs. These receptors were taken from a middle-aged man in good health and CMV-seropositive.

The chain combines TRBV6-1 with TRBJ1-1, with 7 bases lining up with TRBD1. The V segment lost 0 bases and the J segment 0 bases; nucleotides outside the gene matches: 4. Looked up from germline, CDR1 is MNHNS and CDR2 is SASEGT. This CDR3 contains 16 residues. CDR3 DNA: TGTGCCAGCAGTGAAGCCCCTACAGGGGTGAACACTGAAGCTTTCTTT. Translating gives CASSEAPTGVNTEAFF.

This clone has a handful of counts. For the CDR3, the DNA is TGTGCCAGCAGCTTAGATCGGGTAGGAGTACCCTACAATGAGCAGTTCTTC. Amino acids: CASSLDRVGVPYNEQFF. V usage is TRBV11-3 and J usage is TRBJ2-1; no clear D gene. Deletions cut 0 bases from V and 2 bases from J, with 14 bases between. The V gene's germline CDR1 is SGHNT and CDR2 YENEEA. The CDR3 covers 17 residues.

This clone was counted a single time. The rearrangement links TRBV7-9 to TRBJ1-2, with TRBD1 matching 7 bases. J lost 10 bases, V lost 5 bases, and 10 bases had no gene match. This CDR3 region has 13 residues. Germline V gene data show CDR1 as SEHNR and CDR2 as FQNEAQ (reference sequence). Here the CDR3 DNA reads TGTGCCAGCAGCCCTGGGGACAGACCAGTCTACACCTTC. This encodes CASSPGDRPVYTF.

This sequence joins TRBV16 and TRBJ2-6; D unclear. This CDR3 region has 16 residues. Germline CDR1 is KGHSY and CDR2 is FQNENV. V lost 4 bases and J 0 bases, leaving 10 bases between the germline ends. CDR3 region: CASSPELFSGANVLTF. The CDR3, as DNA: TGTGCCAGCAGCCCGGAGCTCTTCTCTGGGGCCAACGTCCTGACTTTC.

V is TRBV4-1 and J is TRBJ2-7; maybe TRBD2 (6 bases). The CDR3 runs to 16 residues. CDR1 and CDR2 (germline): MGHRA, YSYEKL. V shed 1 base and J shed 5 bases, with 18 bases lying between them. In DNA form, the CDR3 reads TGCGCCAGCAGCCAAGTTAGCGGTTACACCGGGGACGAGCAGTACTTC. This codes for CASSQVSGYTGDEQYF.

There are a few counts of this clone. The gene calls are TRBV15 and TRBJ2-3; 8 bases map to TRBD2. The length of the CDR3 is 14 residues. J gave up 9 bases and V 3 bases, and 8 bases lay outside the gene matches. Per germline, CDR1 LNHNV and CDR2 YYDKDF (reference sequence). The DNA of the CDR3 is TGTGCCACCAGCAGGTTTAAAGCGGGAGACACGCAGTATTTT. Protein sequence: CATSRFKAGDTQYF.

The V and J genes are TRBV6-1 and TRBJ2-1; 9 bases align to TRBD2. The V and J ends lost 3 bases and 0 bases, in that order; junction bases with no gene match: 3. CDR3 length: 16 amino acids. Germline V CDR1 and CDR2: MNHNS, SASEGT. The CDR3: CASSDLSGSSYNEQFF. The CDR3 DNA reads as TGTGCCAGCAGTGACCTTAGCGGGAGCTCCTACAATGAGCAGTTCTTC.

The rearrangement uses TRBV28 and TRBJ1-5; 9 bases match TRBD1. The CDR3 has 16 residues. With 3 bases clipped from V and 2 bases from J, the junction kept 5 bases outside the gene matches. Germline loops: CDR1 MDHEN, CDR2 SYDVKM. DNA for the CDR3: TGTGCCAGCAGTTTGAAGAGGACAGGGGGCAATCAGCCCCAGCATTTT. It specifies CASSLKRTGGNQPQHF.

The chain couples TRBV5-1 to TRBJ2-7, with D unresolved. CDR1 is SGHRS and CDR2 is YFSETQ in the germline V gene. This CDR3 region has 13 residues. With 4 bases removed from V and 5 bases from J, the gap between germline ends came to 13 bases. The CDR3 sequence is CASSSRVPDEQYF. The CDR3 region has the DNA TGCGCCAGCAGCAGCCGAGTACCCGACGAGCAGTACTTC.

The chain employs TRBV6-5 and TRBJ2-7, with 10 bases aligning to TRBD1. V gave up 7 bases and J gave up 0 bases; unmatched junction bases: 3. The CDR3 has 14 residues. CDR1 and CDR2 (germline): MNHEY, SVGAGI. CDR3 nucleotide sequence: TGTGCCAGCAAAGGACAGGGGGGCTCCTACGAGCAGTACTTC. Its translation: CASKGQGGSYEQYF.

The chain joins TRBV25-1 to TRBJ1-4, with TRBD1 matching 9 bases. The ends lost 5 bases at V and 3 bases at J; junction bases unmatched: 7. The CDR3 has 16 amino acids. Germline V gene sequence: CDR1 MGHDK, CDR2 SYGVNS. This chain's CDR3 is CASSRDREVANEKLFF. The CDR3 bases are TGTGCCAGCAGTAGGGACAGGGAGGTTGCTAATGAAAAACTGTTTTTT.

In this sample, this clone turned up a few times. The rearrangement uses TRBV18 and TRBJ1-1; TRBD1 might be the D (6 bases). V was shortened by 4 bases and J by 1 base, with 7 bases between the two germline ends. CDR3 length equals 13 residues. Germline CDR1 is KGHSH and CDR2 is LQKENI. CDR3: CASSLQGNTEAFF. The CDR3 DNA reads as TGTGCCAGCTCACTACAGGGGAACACTGAAGCTTTCTTT.

The V gene is TRBV5-4, the J gene TRBJ2-7; 10 bases match TRBD1. CDR1 SGHNT and CDR2 YYREEE come from the germline V gene (reference sequence). Losses at the gene ends were 6 bases for V and 4 bases for J; bases not matched to a gene: 7. The CDR3 totals 14 residues. This CDR3 reads CASTQTGGDYEQYF. For the CDR3, the DNA is TGTGCCAGCACCCAGACAGGGGGCGATTACGAGCAGTACTTC.

The J gene is TRBJ2-1, the V gene TRBV7-5; the table names TRBD2, a call not compared with the DNA. TRBV7-5 is a pseudogene segment. There are 15 residues in the CDR3. The CDR3 sequence is CARSSIARGENEQFF. The CDR3 DNA follows: TGTGCCAGAAGCTCAATAGCCCGGGGAGAAAATGAGCAGTTCTTC.